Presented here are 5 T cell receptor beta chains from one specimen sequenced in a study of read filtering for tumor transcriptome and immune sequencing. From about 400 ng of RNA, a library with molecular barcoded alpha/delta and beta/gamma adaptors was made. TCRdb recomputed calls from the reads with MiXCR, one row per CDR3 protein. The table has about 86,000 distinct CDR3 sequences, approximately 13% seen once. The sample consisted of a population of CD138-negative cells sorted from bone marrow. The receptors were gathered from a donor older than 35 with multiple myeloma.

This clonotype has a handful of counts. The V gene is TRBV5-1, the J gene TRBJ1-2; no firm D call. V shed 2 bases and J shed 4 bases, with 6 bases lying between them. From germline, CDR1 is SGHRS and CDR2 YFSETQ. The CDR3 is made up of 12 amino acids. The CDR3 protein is CASSLPGYGYTF. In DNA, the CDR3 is TGCGCCAGCAGCTTACCGGGCTATGGCTACACCTTC.

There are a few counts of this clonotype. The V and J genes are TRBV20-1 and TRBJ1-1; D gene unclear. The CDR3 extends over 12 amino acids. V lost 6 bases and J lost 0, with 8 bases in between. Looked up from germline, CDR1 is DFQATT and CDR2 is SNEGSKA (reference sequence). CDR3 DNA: TGCAGTGCACCGAGGGTGAACACTGAAGCTTTCTTT. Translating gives CSAPRVNTEAFF.

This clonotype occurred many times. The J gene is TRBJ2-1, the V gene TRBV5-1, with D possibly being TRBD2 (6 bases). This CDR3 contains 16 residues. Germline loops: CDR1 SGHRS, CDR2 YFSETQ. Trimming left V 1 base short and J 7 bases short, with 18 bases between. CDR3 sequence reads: CASSLMGGPGLNEQFF. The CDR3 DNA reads TGCGCCAGCAGCTTGATGGGGGGACCCGGACTTAATGAGCAGTTCTTC.

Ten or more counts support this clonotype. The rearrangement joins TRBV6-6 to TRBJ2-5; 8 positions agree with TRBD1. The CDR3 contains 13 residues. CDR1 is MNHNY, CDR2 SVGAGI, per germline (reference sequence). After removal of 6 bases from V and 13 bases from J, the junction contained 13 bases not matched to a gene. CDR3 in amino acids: CASSKKGQAIGYF. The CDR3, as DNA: TGTGCCAGCAGCAAAAAGGGACAGGCGATAGGGTACTTC.

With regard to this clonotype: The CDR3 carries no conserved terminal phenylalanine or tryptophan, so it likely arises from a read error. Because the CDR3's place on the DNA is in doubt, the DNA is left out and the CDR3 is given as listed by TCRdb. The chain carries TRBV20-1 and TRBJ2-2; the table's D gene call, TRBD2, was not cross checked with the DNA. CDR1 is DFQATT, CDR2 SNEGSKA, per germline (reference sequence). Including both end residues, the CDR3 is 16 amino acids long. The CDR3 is CSARGSRGTSTGEPFS.